These 19 T cell receptor beta chains originate from one sample sequenced in a study of T cell responses to AZD1222 COVID-19 vaccine. Assay used: immunoSEQ multiplex PCR; TCRdb lists only in-frame clones, some missing. This sample yields 120,000 to 150,000 clones, of which approximately 89% are seen a single time; over 13% belongs to the top ten. The source material was peripheral blood, sampled on day 0 of AZD1222 vaccination. These receptors originate from an adult in good health.

The rearrangement uses TRBV6-5 and TRBJ1-4, with 9 bases matching TRBD1. Germline values: CDR1 MNHEY, CDR2 SVGAGI. The CDR3 has 15 residues. Trimming took 4 bases from V and 6 from J; bases not matched to a gene: 6. CDR3 sequence (DNA): TGTGCCAGCAGTTCTAATACAGGGGGCGATGAAAAACTGTTTTTT. The encoded protein is CASSSNTGGDEKLFF.

The V gene is TRBV18, the J gene TRBJ1-1, with D unresolved. CDR3 length: 14 residues. Trimming cost V 4 bases and J 0 bases, with 9 bases left between them. The germline gives CDR1 KGHSH, CDR2 LQKENI. The CDR3 DNA sequence: TGTGCCAGCTCACGGCAGTTTTTGAACACTGAAGCTTTCTTT. Its protein product is CASSRQFLNTEAFF.

The chain links TRBV7-2 to TRBJ1-3, with D hard to call. The CDR3 is 16 residues long. From germline, CDR1 is SGHTA and CDR2 FQGNSA. The V end lost 1 base, the J end lost 0 bases, and 10 bases lay between the germline ends. Here the CDR3 reads CASSLVQFGSGNTIYF. CDR3 nucleotides: TGTGCCAGCAGCTTAGTACAATTTGGCTCTGGAAACACCATATATTTT. Full variable domain (rest looked up from reference TRBV7-2 and TRBJ1-3): GAGVSQSPSNKVTEKGKDVELRCDPISGHTALYWYRQSLGQGLEFLIYFQGNSAPDKSGLPSDRFSAERTGGSVSTLTIQRTQQEDSAVYLCASSLVQFGSGNTIYFGEGSWLTVV.

The gene calls are TRBV6-5 and TRBJ2-7; unclear D gene. The germline V gene has CDR1 MNHEY and CDR2 SVGAGI. Trimming pared 2 bases from V and 6 bases from J, leaving 5 bases between. The CDR3 is 11 residues long. The CDR3 spells CASSYLGEQYF. CDR3 nucleotides: TGTGCCAGCAGTTACCTGGGCGAGCAGTACTTC.

This chain uses TRBV21-1 with TRBJ1-1; the table's D call TRBD1 went unverified against the DNA. TRBV21-1 is tagged as a pseudogene. The CDR3 consists of 15 residues. The CDR3 spells CASSKGRDMNTEAFF. The CDR3 nucleotides are TGTGCCAGCAGCAAAGGTAGGGACATGAACACTGAAGCTTTCTTT.

The chain employs TRBV12-1 and TRBJ1-2; the table's TRBD1 call for D was not verified on the DNA. TRBV12-1 is a listed pseudogene. The CDR3 covers 18 residues. The DNA of the CDR3 is TGTGCCAGCTCACGCGAAGATAATATGGCAGGGGCCAACTATGGCTACACCTTC. Protein sequence: CASSREDNMAGANYGYTF.

The V and J genes are TRBV4-1 and TRBJ2-1; the match to TRBD2 covers 13 bases. Losses at the gene ends were 3 bases for V and 0 bases for J; bases not matched to a gene: 2. The germline CDR1 and CDR2 sequences are MGHRA and YSYEKL. CDR3 length: 17 residues. DNA of the CDR3: TGCGCCAGCAGCCAGGGACTAGCGGGAATCTCCTACAATGAGCAGTTCTTC. Encoded protein: CASSQGLAGISYNEQFF.

The chain uses TRBV7-8 and TRBJ1-6, with 7 positions matching TRBD1. CDR3 length: 14 amino acids. The ends lost 1 base at V and 10 bases at J; junction bases unmatched: 4. The germline gives CDR1 SGHVS, CDR2 FQNEAQ. CDR3 sequence reads: CASSLGGGRSPLHF. In DNA, the CDR3 is TGTGCCAGCAGCTTAGGAGGGGGCCGGTCACCCCTCCACTTT.

This chain uses TRBV9 with TRBJ2-1, with D possibly TRBD2 on 6 matching bases. CDR3 size: 15 residues. Trimming removed 4 bases from V and 4 bases from J, with 15 bases in between. Germline V gives CDR1 SGDLS, CDR2 YYNGEE. The CDR3 is CASSSVAGSYNEQFF. CDR3 coding DNA: TGTGCCAGCAGCAGCGTTGCGGGGTCTTACAATGAGCAGTTCTTC.

The rearrangement joins TRBV6-5 to TRBJ1-3; maybe TRBD1 (5 bases). The V gene lost 7 bases and the J gene lost 4 bases, with 11 bases spanning the gap. The CDR3 is made up of 13 amino acids. CDR1 is MNHEY, CDR2 SVGAGI, per germline. The DNA for the CDR3 is TGTGCCAGCACCTCCGGGACCGGAAACACCATATATTTT. Encoded protein: CASTSGTGNTIYF.

Points on this clone: Other DNA variants within this sample encode the same CDR3. This sequence joins TRBV28 and TRBJ1-4; D not resolved. The CDR3 has 11 residues. Per germline, CDR1 MDHEN and CDR2 SYDVKM. Trimming cost V 2 bases and J 5 bases, with 0 bases left between them. The CDR3 DNA reads as TGTGCCAGCAGTTTAAATGAAAAACTGTTTTTT. Translation: CASSLNEKLFF.

The V and J genes are TRBV6-5 and TRBJ2-3; D ambiguous. Per germline, CDR1 MNHEY and CDR2 SVGAGI. Trimming removed 0 bases at V and 5 bases at J, with 9 bases between. The CDR3 runs to 14 residues. Written as DNA, the CDR3 is TGTGCCAGCAGTTACTCGAACGGGTTAGATACGCAGTATTTT. It translates to CASSYSNGLDTQYF.

This chain links TRBV4-2 with TRBJ2-7; tentatively, D is TRBD2 (6 bases). This CDR3 is 15 amino acids long. Germline CDR1 reads LGHNA; CDR2 reads YNFKEQ. The V end lost 3 bases, the J end lost 3 bases, and 15 bases lay between the germline ends. The CDR3 sequence is CASSQGPGLRYEQYF. The CDR3 DNA reads TGTGCCAGCAGCCAGGGCCCGGGACTTCGCTACGAGCAGTACTTC.

This rearrangement joins TRBV6-5 to TRBJ1-1; D uncertain. V lost 9 bases to trimming and J lost 0 bases, with 8 bases between them. CDR3 length: 12 amino acids. Germline V gene lookup returns CDR1 MNHEY and CDR2 SVGAGI. The CDR3 loop is CASCLLNTEAFF. The CDR3 region has the DNA TGTGCCAGTTGCTTATTGAACACTGAAGCTTTCTTT.

The rearrangement links TRBV6-2 or TRBV6-3 to TRBJ1-2; D is perhaps TRBD1 (6 bases). V shed 0 bases and J shed 8 bases, with 16 bases lying between them. The germline CDR1 and CDR2 sequences are MNHEY and SVGEGT. There are 15 residues in the CDR3. In DNA form, the CDR3 reads TGTGCCAGCAGTTACTCGACAGGATCCTATGAAGGCTACACCTTC. This codes for CASSYSTGSYEGYTF.

This clone was recorded only once. The genes are TRBV27 and TRBJ2-3; D is unclear. The CDR3 covers 13 residues. Trimming took off 4 bases at V and 2 bases at J, with 7 bases between the two ends. Germline assignment: CDR1 MNHEY and CDR2 SMNVEV (reference sequence). The CDR3 sequence is CASSYFSTDTQYF. The CDR3 DNA is TGTGCCAGCAGTTATTTCTCCACAGATACGCAGTATTTT.

This clone was detected only once. Mismatch with germline at one junction end may stem from a read error. The V gene is TRBV29-1, the J gene TRBJ1-5, with D tentatively TRBD1 (5 bases). The CDR3 covers 13 residues. Germline V gene sequence: CDR1 SQVTM, CDR2 ANQGSEA. CDR3 DNA sequence: TGCAGCGTTGCAGGGCCGGCTTTCCAAAGTGGCGGGTTT. Translated: CSVAGPAFQSGGF.

This clone was picked up one time. V and J are TRBV27 and TRBJ1-4; TRBD1 aligns across 8 bases. V trimming: 6 bases; J trimming: 1 base; junction bases outside the gene matches: 10. Germline CDR1 MNHEY, CDR2 SMNVEV (reference sequence). This CDR3 contains 17 residues. The CDR3, as DNA: TGTGCCAGCAGGCCGTGGACAGGGCCTAAAACTAATGAAAAACTGTTTTTT. Translated: CASRPWTGPKTNEKLFF.

The rearrangement joins TRBV2 to TRBJ1-1; TRBD1 matches at 8 bases. The CDR3 has 13 amino acids. CDR1 is SNHLY and CDR2 is FYNNEI in the germline V gene. With V trimmed by 4 bases and J by 8 bases, 6 bases remained unmatched. CDR3 residues: CASSGLTGEEAFF. The CDR3 region has the DNA TGTGCCAGCAGTGGGTTGACAGGGGAAGAAGCTTTCTTT.